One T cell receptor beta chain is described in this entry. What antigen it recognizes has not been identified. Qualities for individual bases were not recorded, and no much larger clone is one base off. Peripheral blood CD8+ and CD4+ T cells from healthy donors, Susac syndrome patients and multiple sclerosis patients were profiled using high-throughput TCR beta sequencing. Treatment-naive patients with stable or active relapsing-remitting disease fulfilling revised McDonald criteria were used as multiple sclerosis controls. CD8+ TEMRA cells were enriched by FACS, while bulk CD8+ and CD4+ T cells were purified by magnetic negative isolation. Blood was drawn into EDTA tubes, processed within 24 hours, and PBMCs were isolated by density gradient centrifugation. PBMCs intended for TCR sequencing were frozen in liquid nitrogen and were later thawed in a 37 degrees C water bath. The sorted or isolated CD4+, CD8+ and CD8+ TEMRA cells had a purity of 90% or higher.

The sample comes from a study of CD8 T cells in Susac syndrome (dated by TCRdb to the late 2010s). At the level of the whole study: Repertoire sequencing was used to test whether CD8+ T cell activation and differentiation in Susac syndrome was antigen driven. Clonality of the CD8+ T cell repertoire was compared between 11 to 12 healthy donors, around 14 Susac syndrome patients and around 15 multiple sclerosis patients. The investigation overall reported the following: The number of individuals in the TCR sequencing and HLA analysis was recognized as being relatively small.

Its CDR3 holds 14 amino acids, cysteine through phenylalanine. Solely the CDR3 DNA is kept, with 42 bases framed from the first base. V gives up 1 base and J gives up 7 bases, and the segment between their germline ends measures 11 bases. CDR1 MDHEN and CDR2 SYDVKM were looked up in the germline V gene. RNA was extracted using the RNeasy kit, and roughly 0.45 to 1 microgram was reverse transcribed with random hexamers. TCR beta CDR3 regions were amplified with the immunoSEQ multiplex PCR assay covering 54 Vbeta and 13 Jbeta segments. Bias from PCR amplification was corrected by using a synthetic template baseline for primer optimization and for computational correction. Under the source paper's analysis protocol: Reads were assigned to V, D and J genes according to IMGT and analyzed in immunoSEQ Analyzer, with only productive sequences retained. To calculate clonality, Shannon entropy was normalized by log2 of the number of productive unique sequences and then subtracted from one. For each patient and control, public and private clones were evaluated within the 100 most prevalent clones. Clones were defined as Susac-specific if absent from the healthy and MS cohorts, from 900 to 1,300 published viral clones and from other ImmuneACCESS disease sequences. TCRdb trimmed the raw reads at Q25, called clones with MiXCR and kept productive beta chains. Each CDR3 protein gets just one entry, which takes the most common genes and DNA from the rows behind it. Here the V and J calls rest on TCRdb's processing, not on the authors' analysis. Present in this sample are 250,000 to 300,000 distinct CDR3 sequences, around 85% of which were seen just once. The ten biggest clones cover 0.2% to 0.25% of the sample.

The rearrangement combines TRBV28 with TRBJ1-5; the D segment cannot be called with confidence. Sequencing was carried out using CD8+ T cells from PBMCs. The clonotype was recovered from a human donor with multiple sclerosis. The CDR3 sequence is CASSLFRGSQPQHF. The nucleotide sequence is TGTGCCAGCAGTTTATTCCGGGGTAGCCAGCCCCAGCATTTT.